This TCR beta chain originates from a study of graft-versus-host responses after intestinal transplantation. Overall study findings and caveats: Graft-versus-host to host-versus-graft clonal ratios in allografts were high in patients with graft-donor T cell macrochimerism. Recipient marrow contained GvH clones, some of which appeared first in ileum or blood.

This table comes from immunoSEQ multiplex PCR, and its TCRdb copy is limited to in-frame clones, with some not included. The data show about 77,000 clones, with 92% seen just once and 0.55% to 0.8% held by the top ten. Concerning this clone: Its antigen is unidentified.

CDR3 size: 18 residues. V lost 0 bases and J lost 5, with 20 bases in between. The chain links TRBV23-1 to TRBJ1-5, with no clear D. TRBV23-1 is reported as an ORF; its role is uncertain. This TCR was sampled from a human patient who received an intestinal transplant, so some T cells may come from the graft donor. Sequencing was performed on PBMCs, taken 98 days after intestinal transplantation. CDR3 DNA sequence: TGCGCCAGCAGTCAATCTGACATCTTCCTGGGGTTCTATCAGCCCCAGCATTTT. This translates into CASSQSDIFLGFYQPQHF.